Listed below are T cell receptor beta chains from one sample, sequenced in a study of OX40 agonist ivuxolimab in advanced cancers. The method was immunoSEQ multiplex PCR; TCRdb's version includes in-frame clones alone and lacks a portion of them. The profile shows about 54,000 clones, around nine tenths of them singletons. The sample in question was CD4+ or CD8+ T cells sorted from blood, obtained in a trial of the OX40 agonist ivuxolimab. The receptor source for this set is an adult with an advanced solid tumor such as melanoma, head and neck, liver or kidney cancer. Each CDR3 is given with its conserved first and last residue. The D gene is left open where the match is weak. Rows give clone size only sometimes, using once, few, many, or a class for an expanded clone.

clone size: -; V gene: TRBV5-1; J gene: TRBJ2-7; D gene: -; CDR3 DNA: TGCGCCAGCAGCTCCTCCTACGAGCAGTACTTC; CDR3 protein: CASSSSYEQYF
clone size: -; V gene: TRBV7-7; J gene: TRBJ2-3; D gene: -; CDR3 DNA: TGTGCTAGCAGCTTAGGGTATGGTGATACGCAGTATTTT; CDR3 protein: CASSLGYGDTQYF
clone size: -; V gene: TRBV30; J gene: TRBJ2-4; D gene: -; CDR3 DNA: TGTGCCTGGAGTAAAGGGGCGATTCACAAAAACATTCAGTACTTC; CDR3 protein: CAWSKGAIHKNIQYF
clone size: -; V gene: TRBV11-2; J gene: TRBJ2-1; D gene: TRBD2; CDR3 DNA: TGTGCCAGCAGCTTAGTCGGGACTACCAATGAGCAGTTCTTC; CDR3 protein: CASSLVGTTNEQFF
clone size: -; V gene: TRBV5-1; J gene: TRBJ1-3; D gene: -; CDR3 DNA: TGCGCCAGCAGCGGAGGGACTACTGGAAACACCATATATTTT; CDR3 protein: CASSGGTTGNTIYF
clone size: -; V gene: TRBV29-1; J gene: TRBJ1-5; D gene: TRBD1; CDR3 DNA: TGCAGCGTTGAAGTGGGACAGAATCAGCCCCAGCATTTT; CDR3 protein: CSVEVGQNQPQHF
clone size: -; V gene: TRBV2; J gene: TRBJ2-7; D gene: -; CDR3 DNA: TGTGCCAGCAGGGGCACTTGGGGCGAGCAGTACTTC; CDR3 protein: CASRGTWGEQYF
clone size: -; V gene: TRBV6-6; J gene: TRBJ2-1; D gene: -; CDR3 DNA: TGTGCCAGCAGTTATGGTGCGTCCTACAATGAGCAGTTCTTC; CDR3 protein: CASSYGASYNEQFF
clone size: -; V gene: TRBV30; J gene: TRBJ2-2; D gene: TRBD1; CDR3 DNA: TGTGCCTGGAGAGGGACAGAGAACACCGGGGAGCTGTTTTTT; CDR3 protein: CAWRGTENTGELFF
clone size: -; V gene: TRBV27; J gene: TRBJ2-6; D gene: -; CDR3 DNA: TGTGCCAGCTCGGAAGTTAACTCTGGGGCCAACGTCCTGACTTTC; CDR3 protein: CASSEVNSGANVLTF
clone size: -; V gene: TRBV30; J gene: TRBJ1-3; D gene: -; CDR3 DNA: TGTGCCTGGTCGAGGGTGAGCTCTGGAAACACCATATATTTT; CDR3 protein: CAWSRVSSGNTIYF
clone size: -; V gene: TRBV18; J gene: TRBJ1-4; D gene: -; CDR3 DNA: TGTGCCAGCTCAAAGGACGGGGGGGCAGGCGAAAAACTGTTTTTT; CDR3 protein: CASSKDGGAGEKLFF
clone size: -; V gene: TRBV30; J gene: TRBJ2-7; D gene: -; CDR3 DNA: TGTGCCTGGAGCGGAGGGGGCACGACTAGCCTGTACTTC; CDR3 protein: CAWSGGGTTSLYF
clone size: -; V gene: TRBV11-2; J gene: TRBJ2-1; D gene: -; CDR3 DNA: TGTGCCAGCAGCTTAGATCAGGAGGGTAAGGGCCTGTTCTTC; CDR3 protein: CASSLDQEGKGLFF
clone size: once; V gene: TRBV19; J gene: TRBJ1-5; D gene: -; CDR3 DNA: TGTGCCAGTAGTGCCCCGAACAGGGTGCCTCAGCCCCAGCATTTT; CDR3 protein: CASSAPNRVPQPQHF
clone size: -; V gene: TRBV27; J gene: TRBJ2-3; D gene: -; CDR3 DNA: TGTGCCAGCAGTTTCGGAGGGTCAGCTACGCAGTATTTT; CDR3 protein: CASSFGGSATQYF
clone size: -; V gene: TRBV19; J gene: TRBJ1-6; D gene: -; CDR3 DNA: TGTGCCAGTCGGACTGATTATAATTCACCCCTCCACTTT; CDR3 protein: CASRTDYNSPLHF
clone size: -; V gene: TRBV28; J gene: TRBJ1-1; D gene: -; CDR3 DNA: TGTGCCAGCAGGACCGAGCGGGGGTTCCCAAACACTGAAGCTTTCTTT; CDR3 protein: CASRTERGFPNTEAFF
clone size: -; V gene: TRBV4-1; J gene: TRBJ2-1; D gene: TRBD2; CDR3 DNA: TGCGCCAGCAGCCCCCTAGCGGGAGTTAACAATGAGCAGTTCTTC; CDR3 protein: CASSPLAGVNNEQFF
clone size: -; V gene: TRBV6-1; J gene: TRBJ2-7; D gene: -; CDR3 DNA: TGTGCCAGCAGTGAAGGCGGGTTCGAGCAGTACTTC; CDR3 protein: CASSEGGFEQYF
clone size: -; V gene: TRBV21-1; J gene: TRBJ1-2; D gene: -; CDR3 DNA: TGTGCCAGCAGCATCCTCCAAGGACTCCTGGAGAACTATGGCTACACCTTC; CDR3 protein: CASSILQGLLENYGYTF
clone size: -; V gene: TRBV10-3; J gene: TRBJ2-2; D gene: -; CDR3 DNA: TGTGCCATCAGGAGGAACCAAAGGGAGAAGGGGGAGCTGTTTTTT; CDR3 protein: CAIRRNQREKGELFF
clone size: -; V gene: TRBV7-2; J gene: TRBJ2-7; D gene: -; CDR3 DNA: TGTGCCAGCAGCTTAGATACCTCTTTTTACGAGCAGTACTTC; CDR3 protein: CASSLDTSFYEQYF
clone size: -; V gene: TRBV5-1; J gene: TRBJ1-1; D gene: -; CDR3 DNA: TGCGCCAGCAGCTTGGCCGCAGGACGGAACACTGAAGCTTTCTTT; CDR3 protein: CASSLAAGRNTEAFF
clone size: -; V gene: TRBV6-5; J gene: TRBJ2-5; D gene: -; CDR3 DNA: TGTGCCAGCAGTTACTCAGGAGGGGATGTGGGGGAGACCCAGTACTTC; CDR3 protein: CASSYSGGDVGETQYF
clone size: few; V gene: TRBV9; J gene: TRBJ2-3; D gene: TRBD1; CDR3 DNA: TGTGCCAGCAGCGGACGACAGGGTAGTACAGATACGCAGTATTTT; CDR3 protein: CASSGRQGSTDTQYF
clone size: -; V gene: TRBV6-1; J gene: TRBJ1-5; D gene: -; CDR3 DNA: TGTGCCAGCAGTGAAACAGGGCTAAATCAGCCCCAGCATTTT; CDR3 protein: CASSETGLNQPQHF
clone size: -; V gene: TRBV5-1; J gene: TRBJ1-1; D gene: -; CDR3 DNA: TGCGCCAGCACCCGGGGGGCAGGAGAGGTGCACACTGAAGCTTTCTTT; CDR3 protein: CASTRGAGEVHTEAFF
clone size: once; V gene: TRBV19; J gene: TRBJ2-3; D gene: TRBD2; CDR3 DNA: TGTGCCACGGGGATAGCGGGCAGTGGAGATACGCAGTATTTT; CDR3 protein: CATGIAGSGDTQYF
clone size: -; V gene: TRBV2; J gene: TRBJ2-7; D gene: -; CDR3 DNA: TGTGCCAGCAGTGAAGTCACCGCCTCCTACGAGCAGTACTTC; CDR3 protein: CASSEVTASYEQYF